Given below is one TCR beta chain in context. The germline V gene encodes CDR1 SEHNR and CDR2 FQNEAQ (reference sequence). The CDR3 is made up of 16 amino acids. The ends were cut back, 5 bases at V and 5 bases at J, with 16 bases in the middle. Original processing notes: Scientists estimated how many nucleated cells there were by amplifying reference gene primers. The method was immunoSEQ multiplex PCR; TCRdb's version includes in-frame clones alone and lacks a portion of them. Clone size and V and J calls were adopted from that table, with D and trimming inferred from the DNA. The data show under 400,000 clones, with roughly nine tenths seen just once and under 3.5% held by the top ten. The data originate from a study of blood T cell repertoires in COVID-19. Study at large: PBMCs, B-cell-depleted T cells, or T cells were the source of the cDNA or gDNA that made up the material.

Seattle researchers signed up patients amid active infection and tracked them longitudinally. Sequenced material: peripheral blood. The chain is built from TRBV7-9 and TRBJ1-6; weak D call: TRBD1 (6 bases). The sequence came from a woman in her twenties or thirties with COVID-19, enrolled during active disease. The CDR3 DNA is TGTGCCAGCAGCATACCGGGGGGCGAGGATAATTCACCCCTCCACTTT. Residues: CASSIPGGEDNSPLHF. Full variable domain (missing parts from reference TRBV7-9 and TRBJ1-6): DTGVSQNPRHKITKRGQNVTFRCDPISEHNRLYWYRQTLGQGPEFLTYFQNEAQLEKSRLLSDRFSAERPKGSFSTLEIQRTEQGDSAMYLCASSIPGGEDNSPLHFGNGTRLTVT.